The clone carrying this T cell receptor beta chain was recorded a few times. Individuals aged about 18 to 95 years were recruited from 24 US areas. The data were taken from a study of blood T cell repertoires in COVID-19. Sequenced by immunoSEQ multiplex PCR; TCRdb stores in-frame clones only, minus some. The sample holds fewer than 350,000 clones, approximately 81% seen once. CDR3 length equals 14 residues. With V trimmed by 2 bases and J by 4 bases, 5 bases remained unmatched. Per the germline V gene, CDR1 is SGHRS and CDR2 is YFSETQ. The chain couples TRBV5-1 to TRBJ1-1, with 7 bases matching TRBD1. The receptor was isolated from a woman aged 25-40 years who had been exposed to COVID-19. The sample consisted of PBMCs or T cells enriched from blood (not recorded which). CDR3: CASSFAGGGTEAFF. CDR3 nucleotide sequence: TGCGCCAGCAGCTTCGCAGGGGGTGGCACTGAAGCTTTCTTT.